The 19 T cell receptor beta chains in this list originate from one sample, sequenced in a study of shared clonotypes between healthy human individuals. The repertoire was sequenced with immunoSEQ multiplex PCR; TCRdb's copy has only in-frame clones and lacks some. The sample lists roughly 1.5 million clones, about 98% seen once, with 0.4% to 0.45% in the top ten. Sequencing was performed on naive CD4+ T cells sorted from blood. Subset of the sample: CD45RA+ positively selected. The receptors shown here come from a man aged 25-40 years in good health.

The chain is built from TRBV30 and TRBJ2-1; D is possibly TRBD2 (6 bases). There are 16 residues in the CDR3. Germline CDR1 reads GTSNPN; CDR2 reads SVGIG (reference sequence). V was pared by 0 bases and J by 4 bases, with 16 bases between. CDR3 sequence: CAWSVPRLAKYNEQFF. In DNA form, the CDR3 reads TGTGCCTGGAGTGTCCCTCGGCTAGCGAAGTACAATGAGCAGTTCTTC.

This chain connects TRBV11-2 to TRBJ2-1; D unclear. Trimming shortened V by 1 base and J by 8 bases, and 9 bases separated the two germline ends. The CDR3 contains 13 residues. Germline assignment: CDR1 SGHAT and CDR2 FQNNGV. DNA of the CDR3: TGTGCCAGCAGCTTAGCAGCGACTTATGAGCAGTTCTTC. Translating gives CASSLAATYEQFF.

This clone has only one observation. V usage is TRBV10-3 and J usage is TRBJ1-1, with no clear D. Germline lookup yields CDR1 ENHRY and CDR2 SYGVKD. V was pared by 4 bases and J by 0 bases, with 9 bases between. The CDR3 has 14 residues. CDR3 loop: CAISAGPMNTEAFF. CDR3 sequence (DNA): TGTGCCATCAGTGCCGGCCCCATGAACACTGAAGCTTTCTTT.

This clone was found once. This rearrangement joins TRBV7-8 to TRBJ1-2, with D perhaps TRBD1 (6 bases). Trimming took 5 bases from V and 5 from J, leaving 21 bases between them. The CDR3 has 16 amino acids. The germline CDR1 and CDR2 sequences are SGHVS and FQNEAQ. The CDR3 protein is CASSPRTQGFGYGYTF. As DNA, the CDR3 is TGTGCCAGCAGCCCACGGACCCAGGGGTTTGGGTATGGCTACACCTTC. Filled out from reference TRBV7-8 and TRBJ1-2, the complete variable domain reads GAGVSQSPRYKVAKRGQDVALRCDPISGHVSLFWYQQALGQGPEFLTYFQNEAQLDKSGLPSDRFFAERPEGSVSTLKIQRTQQEDSAVYLCASSPRTQGFGYGYTFGSGTRLTVV.

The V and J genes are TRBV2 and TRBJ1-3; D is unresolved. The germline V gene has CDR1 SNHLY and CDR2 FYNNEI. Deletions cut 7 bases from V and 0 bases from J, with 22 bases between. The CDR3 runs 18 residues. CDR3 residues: CASKRRLVVGSSGNTIYF. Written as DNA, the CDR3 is TGTGCCAGCAAACGTCGTTTAGTGGTAGGAAGCTCTGGAAACACCATATATTTT. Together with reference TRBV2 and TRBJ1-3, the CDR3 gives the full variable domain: EPEVTQTPSHQVTQMGQEVILRCVPISNHLYFYWYRQILGQKVEFLVSFYNNEISEKSEIFDDQFSVERPDGSNFTLKIRSTKLEDSAMYFCASKRRLVVGSSGNTIYFGEGSWLTVV.

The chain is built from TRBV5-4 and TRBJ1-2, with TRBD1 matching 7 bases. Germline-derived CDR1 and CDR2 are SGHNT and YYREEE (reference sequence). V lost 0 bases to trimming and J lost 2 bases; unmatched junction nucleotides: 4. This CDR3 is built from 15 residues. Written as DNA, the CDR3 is TGTGCCAGCAGCTTGGGACAGGGACTCAACTATGGCTACACCTTC. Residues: CASSLGQGLNYGYTF.

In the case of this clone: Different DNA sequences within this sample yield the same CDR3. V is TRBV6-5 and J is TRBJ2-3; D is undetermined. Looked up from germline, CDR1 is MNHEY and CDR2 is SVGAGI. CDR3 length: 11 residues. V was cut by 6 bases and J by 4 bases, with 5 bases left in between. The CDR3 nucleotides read TGTGCCAGCAGGAAGGCAGATACGCAGTATTTT. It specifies CASRKADTQYF.

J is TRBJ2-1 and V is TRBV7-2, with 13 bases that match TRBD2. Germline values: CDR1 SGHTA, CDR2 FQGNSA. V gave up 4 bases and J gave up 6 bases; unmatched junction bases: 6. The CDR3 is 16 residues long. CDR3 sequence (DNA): TGTGCCAGCAGCTATCTGACTAGCGGGAGGATCAATGAGCAGTTCTTC. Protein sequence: CASSYLTSGRINEQFF.

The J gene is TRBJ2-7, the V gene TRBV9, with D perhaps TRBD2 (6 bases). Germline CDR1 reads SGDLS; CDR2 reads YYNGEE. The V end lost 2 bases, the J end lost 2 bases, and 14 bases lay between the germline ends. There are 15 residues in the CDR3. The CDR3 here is CASSVSGNPTYEQYF. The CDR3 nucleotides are TGTGCCAGCAGCGTTAGCGGCAATCCCACCTACGAGCAGTACTTC.

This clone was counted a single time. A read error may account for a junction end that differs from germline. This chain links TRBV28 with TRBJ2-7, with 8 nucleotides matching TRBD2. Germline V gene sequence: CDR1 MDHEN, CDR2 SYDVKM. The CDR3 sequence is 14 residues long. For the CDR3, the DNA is TGTGCCATCCCTCGGACTAGCCTCTCCGACGAGCAGTACTTC. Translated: CAIPRTSLSDEQYF.

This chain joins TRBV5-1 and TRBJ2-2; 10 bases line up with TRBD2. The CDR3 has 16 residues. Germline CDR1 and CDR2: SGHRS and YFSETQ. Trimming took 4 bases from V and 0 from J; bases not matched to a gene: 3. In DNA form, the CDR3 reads TGCGCCAGCAGCGTGGGACTAGCGACGAACACCGGGGAGCTGTTTTTT. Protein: CASSVGLATNTGELFF.

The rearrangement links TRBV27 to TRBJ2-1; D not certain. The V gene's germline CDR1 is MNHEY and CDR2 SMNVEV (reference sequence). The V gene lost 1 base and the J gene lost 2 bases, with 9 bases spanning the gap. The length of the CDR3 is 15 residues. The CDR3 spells CASSLYQTPYNEQFF. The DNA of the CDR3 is TGTGCCAGCAGTTTATACCAAACCCCCTACAATGAGCAGTTCTTC.

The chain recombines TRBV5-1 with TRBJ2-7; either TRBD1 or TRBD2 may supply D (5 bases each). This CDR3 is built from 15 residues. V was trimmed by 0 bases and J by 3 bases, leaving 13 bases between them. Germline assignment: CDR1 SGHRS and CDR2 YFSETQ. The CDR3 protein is CASSLAGAADYEQYF. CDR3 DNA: TGCGCCAGCAGCTTGGCCGGGGCAGCGGACTACGAGCAGTACTTC.

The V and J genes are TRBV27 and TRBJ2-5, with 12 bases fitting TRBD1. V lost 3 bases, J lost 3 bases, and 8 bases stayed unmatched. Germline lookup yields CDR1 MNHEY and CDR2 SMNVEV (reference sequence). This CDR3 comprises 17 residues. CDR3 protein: CASSLGSGTGGEETQYF. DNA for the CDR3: TGTGCCAGCAGTTTGGGGTCCGGGACAGGGGGCGAAGAGACCCAGTACTTC.

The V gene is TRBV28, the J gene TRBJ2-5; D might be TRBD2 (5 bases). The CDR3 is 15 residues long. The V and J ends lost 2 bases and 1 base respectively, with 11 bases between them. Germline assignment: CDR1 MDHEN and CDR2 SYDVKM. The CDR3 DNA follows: TGTGCCAGCAGTTTAAGACTAAGGATCCAAGAGACCCAGTACTTC. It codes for CASSLRLRIQETQYF.

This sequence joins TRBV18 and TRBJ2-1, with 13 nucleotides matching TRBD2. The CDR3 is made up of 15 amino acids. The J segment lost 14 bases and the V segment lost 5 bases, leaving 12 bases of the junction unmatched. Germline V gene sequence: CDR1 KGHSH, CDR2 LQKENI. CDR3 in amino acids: CASSLGLAGLLREFF. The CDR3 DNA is TGTGCCAGCTCATTGGGACTAGCGGGACTCCTTCGCGAGTTCTTC.

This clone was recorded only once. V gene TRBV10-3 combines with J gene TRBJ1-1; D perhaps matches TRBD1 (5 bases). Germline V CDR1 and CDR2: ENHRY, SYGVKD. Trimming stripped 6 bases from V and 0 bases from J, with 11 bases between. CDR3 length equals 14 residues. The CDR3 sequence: CAIRASGLNTEAFF. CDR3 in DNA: TGTGCCATCAGGGCTTCAGGGTTGAACACTGAAGCTTTCTTT.

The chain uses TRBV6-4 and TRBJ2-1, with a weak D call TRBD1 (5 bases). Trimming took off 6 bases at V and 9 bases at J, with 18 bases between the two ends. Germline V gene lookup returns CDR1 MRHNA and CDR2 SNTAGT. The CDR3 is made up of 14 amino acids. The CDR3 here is CASSAQIQGGEQFF. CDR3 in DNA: TGTGCCAGCAGCGCCCAAATCCAGGGTGGTGAGCAGTTCTTC.

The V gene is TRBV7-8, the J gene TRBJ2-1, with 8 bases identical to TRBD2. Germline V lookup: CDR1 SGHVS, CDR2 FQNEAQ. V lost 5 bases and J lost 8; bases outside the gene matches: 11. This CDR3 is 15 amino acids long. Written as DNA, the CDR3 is TGTGCCAGCAGCAGAAGCGGGAGTAGTTTCCATGAGCAGTTCTTC. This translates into CASSRSGSSFHEQFF.